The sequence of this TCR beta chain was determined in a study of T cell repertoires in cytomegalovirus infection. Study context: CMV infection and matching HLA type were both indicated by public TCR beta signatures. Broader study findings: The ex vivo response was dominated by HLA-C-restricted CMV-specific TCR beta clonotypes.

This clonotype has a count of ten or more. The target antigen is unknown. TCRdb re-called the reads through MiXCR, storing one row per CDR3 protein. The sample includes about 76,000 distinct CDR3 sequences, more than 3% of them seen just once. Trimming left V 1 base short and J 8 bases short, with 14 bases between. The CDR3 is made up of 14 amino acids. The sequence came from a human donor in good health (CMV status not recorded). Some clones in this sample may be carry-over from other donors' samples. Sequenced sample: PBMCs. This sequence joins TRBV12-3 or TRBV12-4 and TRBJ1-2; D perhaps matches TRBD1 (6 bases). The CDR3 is CASSLVGQQYGYTF. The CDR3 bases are TGTGCCAGCAGTTTAGTTGGACAGCAATACGGCTACACCTTC.